The rows below give T cell receptor beta chains drawn from one sample of a study of shared clonotypes between healthy human individuals. Sequenced by immunoSEQ multiplex PCR; TCRdb stores in-frame clones only, minus some. The sample lists about 2.1 million clones; about 93% were seen once. Sequenced: naive CD8+ T cells from PBMCs. All receptors come from a man between 18 and 29 years old in good health. Some clones in this sample may be carry-over from other donors' samples. Both conserved end residues are part of each CDR3. Each record gives: clone size, J gene, V gene, D gene, CDR3 protein, CDR3 DNA. D genes are given only for firm matches. Only some rows state a clone size, as once, few, many or a class for expanded clones.

NA TRBJ1-4 TRBV27 TRBD1 CASSLQGTNEKLFF TGTGCCAGCAGCCTACAGGGGACTAATGAAAAACTGTTTTTT
NA TRBJ2-7 TRBV28 TRBD1 CASSSTGEYYEQYF TGTGCCAGCAGTTCGACAGGGGAATACTACGAGCAGTACTTC
NA TRBJ2-7 TRBV19 TRBD1 CASSIIRQGAYEQYF TGTGCCAGTAGTATCATTCGACAGGGCGCGTACGAGCAGTACTTC
NA TRBJ2-7 TRBV27 NA CASSSQGFPYEQYF TGTGCCAGCAGTAGCCAGGGGTTCCCCTACGAGCAGTACTTC
once TRBJ2-7 TRBV11-1 NA CASSLKGPSYEQYF TGTGCCAGCAGCTTAAAGGGTCCCAGCTACGAGCAGTACTTC
NA TRBJ2-2 TRBV11-1 TRBD2 CASSAGLAGGPSLFAELFF TGTGCCAGCAGCGCGGGACTAGCGGGAGGGCCCTCTCTATTTGCGGAGCTGTTTTTT
NA TRBJ1-1 TRBV19 TRBD1 CASSGRDRVVWNTEAFF TGTGCCAGTAGCGGCCGGGACAGGGTAGTTTGGAACACTGAAGCTTTCTTT
NA TRBJ2-4 TRBV5-1 TRBD2 CASSPLKFEREGTKNIQYF TGCGCCAGCAGCCCCCTCAAGTTTGAGCGGGAGGGGACCAAAAACATTCAGTACTTC
NA TRBJ2-6 TRBV9 NA CASSVSLKGDGSGANVLTF TGTGCCAGCAGCGTAAGTTTGAAGGGGGACGGCTCTGGGGCCAACGTCCTGACTTTC
NA TRBJ1-2 TRBV6-5 NA CASSYSIGDNYGYTF TGTGCCAGCAGTTACTCGATCGGGGACAACTATGGCTACACCTTC
NA TRBJ2-1 TRBV9 TRBD2 CASRGTSGSRNEQFF TGTGCCAGCAGGGGGACTAGCGGGAGTCGCAATGAGCAGTTCTTC
NA TRBJ2-3 TRBV28 TRBD2 CASSFVAGGRLTDTQYF TGTGCCAGCAGTTTTGTTGCTGGCGGGAGGTTGACAGATACGCAGTATTTT
NA TRBJ2-7 TRBV27 NA CASSPWFGTYEQYF TGTGCCAGCAGCCCCTGGTTCGGGACCTACGAGCAGTACTTC
NA TRBJ2-7 TRBV11-2 TRBD1 CASSSGTGFYEQYF TGTGCCAGCAGCTCCGGGACAGGGTTTTACGAGCAGTACTTC
NA TRBJ2-5 TRBV19 NA CASSLAFGQGPETQYF TGTGCCAGTAGTCTCGCTTTCGGGCAGGGGCCAGAGACCCAGTACTTC
NA TRBJ2-7 TRBV7-8 TRBD1 CASSHLTGYEQYF TGTGCCAGCAGCCACCTGACAGGGTACGAGCAGTACTTC
NA TRBJ2-3 TRBV7-9 TRBD2 CASSLLAGGPTDTQYF TGTGCCAGCAGCTTACTAGCGGGAGGGCCAACAGATACGCAGTATTTT
NA TRBJ2-2 TRBV28 TRBD2 CASNTQRGSTGELFF TGTGCCAGCAACACGCAGCGGGGAAGCACCGGGGAGCTGTTTTTT
once TRBJ1-1 TRBV19 TRBD1 CASSIAGTENTEAFF TGTGCCAGTAGTATCGCAGGGACAGAGAACACTGAAGCTTTCTTT
NA TRBJ1-2 TRBV9 NA CASSLRVGGNYGYTF TGTGCCAGCAGCTTGAGGGTCGGGGGAAACTATGGCTACACCTTC
NA TRBJ1-2 TRBV29-1 TRBD1 CSADTGGPYGYTF TGCAGCGCCGACACAGGGGGCCCCTATGGCTACACCTTC
once TRBJ2-3 TRBV10-3 NA CAITTDSGGTDTQYF TGTGCCATCACCACGGACTCTGGGGGCACAGATACGCAGTATTTT
NA TRBJ2-1 TRBV7-9 TRBD2 CASSLAFAGAYNEQFF TGTGCCAGCAGCTTAGCGTTTGCGGGGGCCTACAATGAGCAGTTCTTC
NA TRBJ2-7 TRBV27 TRBD2 CASSLWTSGYEQYF TGTGCCAGCAGTTTATGGACTAGCGGCTACGAGCAGTACTTC
NA TRBJ2-7 TRBV28 TRBD2 CASSPRTSEIHEQYF TGTGCCAGCAGTCCCCGGACTAGCGAGATCCACGAGCAGTACTTC
NA TRBJ2-3 TRBV19 NA CASSIDLEEGDTQYF TGTGCCAGTAGTATAGATCTTGAGGAGGGGGATACGCAGTATTTT
NA TRBJ1-6 TRBV30 NA CAWSVRSSYNSPLHF TGTGCCTGGAGTGTAAGGAGCTCCTATAATTCACCCCTCCACTTT
NA TRBJ2-7 TRBV19 TRBD2 CASSQIAGGYEQYF TGTGCCAGTAGCCAAATAGCGGGAGGCTACGAGCAGTACTTC
NA TRBJ2-7 TRBV7-9 NA CASSGKGRREEQYF TGTGCCAGCAGCGGAAAGGGCCGGAGGGAAGAGCAGTACTTC
NA TRBJ2-3 TRBV5-1 NA CASSVRGGSTDTQYF TGCGCCAGCAGCGTGCGGGGCGGGAGCACAGATACGCAGTATTTT
NA TRBJ2-7 TRBV6-6 NA CASSSRYEQYF TGTGCCAGCAGTTCCCGGTACGAGCAGTACTTC
NA TRBJ2-7 TRBV6-5 TRBD1 CASSSNSPGQGNEQYF TGTGCCAGCAGTTCCAACTCTCCGGGACAGGGGAACGAGCAGTACTTC
once TRBJ1-5 TRBV7-8 NA CASSLAWAPFDLSNQPQHF TGTGCCAGCAGCTTAGCGTGGGCACCGTTTGATTTAAGCAATCAGCCCCAGCATTTT
NA TRBJ2-7 TRBV6-4 TRBD2 CASSDWLGLAGGCAYEQYF TGTGCCAGCAGTGACTGGCTCGGACTAGCGGGAGGTTGCGCCTACGAGCAGTACTTC
NA TRBJ2-2 TRBV11-2 TRBD2 CASSFGGSGVNTGELFF TGTGCCAGCAGCTTTGGGGGGAGCGGGGTGAACACCGGGGAGCTGTTTTTT
once TRBJ1-2 TRBV5-1 NA CASSLRGLNYGYTF TGCGCCAGCAGCTTGAGGGGCCTTAACTATGGCTACACCTTC
NA TRBJ1-5 TRBV5-5 NA CASSLAGTNQPQHF TGTGCCAGCAGCTTGGCTGGGACTAATCAGCCCCAGCATTTT
NA TRBJ2-7 TRBV2 NA CASSEGGDSEDF TGTGCCAGCAGTGAAGGAGGGGACTCGGAGGACTTC
once TRBJ2-1 TRBV7-8 NA CASSLSRDWNNEQFF TGTGCCAGCAGCTTATCTCGAGACTGGAACAATGAGCAGTTCTTC
NA TRBJ1-5 TRBV11-2 NA CASSPTGYNQPQHF TGTGCCAGCAGCCCGACAGGTTACAATCAGCCCCAGCATTTT
NA TRBJ2-2 TRBV27 TRBD2 CASSFRAGGRELFF TGTGCCAGCAGCTTCCGAGCGGGAGGGAGGGAGCTGTTTTTT
NA TRBJ2-7 TRBV4-1 NA CASSHGRAGYEQYF TGCGCCAGCAGCCATGGCCGTGCAGGGTACGAGCAGTACTTC
NA TRBJ1-5 TRBV28 NA CASSLGSQGDWNQPQHF TGTGCCAGCAGTTTAGGTTCTCAGGGAGATTGGAATCAGCCCCAGCATTTT
NA TRBJ2-7 TRBV7-2 NA CASSLGGWGASYEQYF TGTGCCAGCAGCTTAGGGGGTTGGGGGGCATCCTACGAGCAGTACTTC
NA TRBJ1-2 TRBV18 TRBD1 CASSGDRATDKYGYTF TGTGCCAGCTCAGGGGACAGGGCCACCGATAAATATGGCTACACCTTC
NA TRBJ2-7 TRBV19 TRBD2 CASSMRTSDYEQYF TGTGCCAGTAGTATGCGGACTAGCGATTACGAGCAGTACTTC
NA TRBJ1-2 TRBV10-3 NA CAIMPTTGPTGNYGYTF TGTGCCATCATGCCCACAACAGGACCAACTGGAAACTATGGCTACACCTTC
NA TRBJ2-3 TRBV9 NA CASSVEVGSTDTQYF TGTGCCAGCAGCGTAGAGGTGGGGAGCACAGATACGCAGTATTTT
NA TRBJ2-7 TRBV28 TRBD1 CASSSHPPGQDLYEQYF TGTGCCAGCAGTTCCCACCCCCCGGGACAGGATCTATACGAGCAGTACTTC
NA TRBJ2-2 TRBV27 NA CASSLLLTGGTGELFF TGTGCCAGCAGTTTATTGCTGACAGGTGGCACCGGGGAGCTGTTTTTT
NA TRBJ2-1 TRBV7-8 TRBD2 CASSLVLAGFQFF TGTGCCAGCAGCTTAGTGCTAGCGGGATTCCAGTTCTTC
NA TRBJ1-4 TRBV2 NA CASRKTSTNEKLFF TGTGCCAGCAGAAAGACGTCAACTAATGAAAAACTGTTTTTT
NA TRBJ1-4 TRBV18 NA CASSPRKGSDVTNEKLFF TGTGCCAGCTCACCACGAAAAGGGTCGGATGTAACTAATGAAAAACTGTTTTTT
NA TRBJ1-4 TRBV4-1 TRBD1 CASSQENRGRFEKLFF TGCGCCAGCAGCCAAGAAAACAGGGGGCGGTTTGAAAAACTGTTTTTT
NA TRBJ1-2 TRBV19 TRBD1 CASKNNRGVYGYTF TGTGCCAGTAAAAATAACAGGGGAGTCTACGGCTACACCTTC
NA TRBJ2-7 TRBV27 TRBD2 CASSLSASGVEQYF TGTGCCAGCAGTTTATCGGCTAGCGGGGTCGAGCAGTACTTC
NA TRBJ2-5 TRBV29-1 TRBD2 CSVEATSVQETQYF TGCAGCGTTGAGGCGACTAGCGTCCAAGAGACCCAGTACTTC